The T cell receptor beta chain described here comes from a study of cytomegalovirus exposure and HLA in healthy donors. The PCR had 60 Vbeta and 13 Jbeta primers. Libraries were prepared by immunoSEQ multiplex PCR; TCRdb keeps only in-frame clonotypes and omits some of them. The table includes about 190,000 clones, about 80% detected once. The CDR3 is made up of 13 amino acids. Trimming stripped 6 bases from V and 4 bases from J, with 10 bases between. Germline V gene data show CDR1 as SNHLY and CDR2 as FYNNEI. The TCR sequence derives from a woman aged 40 to 50 in good health and CMV-seronegative. The sequenced sample was PBMCs. The rearrangement joins TRBV2 to TRBJ1-5, with D maybe TRBD1 (6 bases). CDR3 in amino acids: CASRGQINQPQHF. The DNA of the CDR3 is TGTGCCAGCAGAGGACAGATTAATCAGCCCCAGCATTTT.